The source of this TCR beta chain is a study of tumor and adjacent non-tumor tissue in lung cancer. Study details: Patients were aged roughly 30 to 76, some 10 men and about five women, stage I to III. On average, productive TCRbeta reads reached a few million per sample.

No cell sorting was done before RNA was extracted from the tissue. Chemotherapy-naive patients with new lung cancer underwent thoracic surgery in China, August–November 2014. This CDR3 has 13 residues. CDR1 DFQATT and CDR2 SNEGSKA come from the germline V gene (reference sequence). TCRbeta libraries were built with three rounds of nested PCR, modified from ARM-PCR. Each CDR3 protein gets one entry after TCRdb re-called the multiplex PCR reads with MiXCR. The table lists 220,000 or so distinct CDR3 sequences, 70% to 75% of them singletons. Study-wide results and caveats: Top 100 clones took a larger repertoire share in normal lung.

This clonotype was observed a handful of times. Its antigen remains unknown. The receptor comes from a man aged 55 to 70 with non-small cell lung cancer. Sequencing was performed on lung tumor tissue. The chain has TRBV20-1 and TRBJ1-5; no definite D call. TRBJ2-3 explains the end of the DNA better; the J call may be wrong. The CDR3 protein is CSATYKAISPQYF. In DNA form, the CDR3 reads TGCAGTGCTACATACAAGGCGATCAGCCCCCAGTATTTT.